These 20 T cell receptor beta chains were sequenced from one sample in a study of T cell clones after liver transplantation. Repertoires were generated with immunoSEQ multiplex PCR, while TCRdb's copy carries only in-frame clones and drops some. Of just under 60,000 clones listed, less than 85% were seen once; the top ten hold 2.5% to 3%. Here the sequenced sample was CD4+ T cells from blood, taken at the 15-month timepoint. The receptors here all came from a human patient who received a liver transplant. Certain T cells may be donor cells from the graft.

The chain combines TRBV6-1 with TRBJ2-3; 8 bases are a match to TRBD2. CDR3 length: 15 residues. The germline gives CDR1 MNHNS, CDR2 SASEGT. V was pared by 7 bases and J by 7 bases, with 13 bases of the junction left unmatched. The DNA for the CDR3 is TGTGCCAGCACCACTAGCGGACCGCCTTTAAATACGCAGTATTTT. It yields the protein CASTTSGPPLNTQYF.

The chain combines TRBV18 with TRBJ2-2, with a possible D match to TRBD1 (6 bases). With 2 bases removed from V and 6 bases from J, the gap between germline ends came to 7 bases. Germline CDR1 reads KGHSH; CDR2 reads LQKENI. The CDR3 has 13 residues. CDR3 protein: CASSPAGAGELFF. DNA for the CDR3: TGTGCCAGCTCACCAGCAGGGGCCGGGGAGCTGTTTTTT.

Ten or more counts support this clone. The J gene is TRBJ2-4, the V gene TRBV11-3; D gene ambiguous. Germline assignment: CDR1 SGHNT and CDR2 YENEEA. This CDR3 is built from 12 residues. V dropped 4 bases and J dropped 9 bases, with 10 bases sitting between them. The CDR3 loop reads CASSSSIGIQYF. The CDR3 nucleotides read TGTGCCAGCAGCTCCTCCATCGGCATTCAGTACTTC.

The chain links TRBV5-1 to TRBJ1-3; no clear D. CDR1 SGHRS and CDR2 YFSETQ come from the germline V gene. The CDR3 runs to 12 residues. Between the trimmed V and J ends, which lost 4 bases and 4 bases, there was a span of 6 bases. CDR3: CASSDVGNTIYF. CDR3 in DNA: TGCGCCAGCAGCGATGTAGGAAACACCATATATTTT.

The gene calls are TRBV28 and TRBJ1-2, with D possibly being TRBD1 (6 bases). Trimming took 5 bases from V and 0 from J, leaving 10 bases between them. Germline V gene lookup returns CDR1 MDHEN and CDR2 SYDVKM. The CDR3 has 14 residues. The CDR3 region has the DNA TGTGCCAGCAGTCCACAGGGACCTAACTATGGCTACACCTTC. This encodes CASSPQGPNYGYTF.

This chain connects TRBV7-9 to TRBJ2-5, with D hard to call. CDR1 is SEHNR, CDR2 FQNEAQ, per germline (reference sequence). This CDR3 is 13 amino acids long. V lost 2 bases to trimming and J lost 5 bases, with 9 bases between them. The CDR3 region is CASSLWEGETQYF. As DNA, the CDR3 is TGTGCCAGCAGCTTATGGGAAGGGGAGACCCAGTACTTC.

CDR3 residues: CASRHGVGQNEQFF. The CDR3 nucleotides read TGTGCCAGCCGCCACGGGGTAGGGCAGAATGAGCAGTTCTTC. The chain combines TRBV6-1 with TRBJ2-1; possible D gene TRBD2, 5 bases. From germline, CDR1 is MNHNS and CDR2 SASEGT. The CDR3 runs to 14 residues. V lost 8 bases and J 7 bases, leaving 18 bases between the germline ends.

The J gene is TRBJ2-2, the V gene TRBV18; D remains ambiguous. The germline CDR1 and CDR2 sequences are KGHSH and LQKENI. Between the trimmed V and J ends, which lost 1 base and 0 bases, there was a span of 9 bases. The CDR3 contains 16 residues. The DNA for the CDR3 is TGTGCCAGCTCACCACTCGCCCCCTCGAACACCGGGGAGCTGTTTTTT. It is translated as CASSPLAPSNTGELFF.

The genes are TRBV7-8 and TRBJ2-7; TRBD1 matches 8 bases. Germline trimming cut 6 bases from V and 3 bases from J; bases unmatched to any gene: 4. CDR1 is SGHVS, CDR2 FQNEAQ, per germline. CDR3 length equals 13 residues. The CDR3 sequence is CASRGGQGYEQYF. The CDR3 DNA is TGTGCCAGCAGGGGTGGACAGGGCTACGAGCAGTACTTC.

Comment on this clone: Since a much larger clone is just one base distant, this may be a read error. The chain links TRBV5-1 to TRBJ2-7; no clear D gene. The germline V and J ends were trimmed by 0 bases and 4 bases, with 2 bases remaining between them. Germline V gene lookup returns CDR1 SGHRS and CDR2 YFSETQ. This CDR3 spans 11 amino acids. The CDR3 spells CASSLGYEQYF. DNA of the CDR3: TGCGCCAGCAGCTTGGGGTACGAGCAGTACTTC.

The rearrangement uses TRBV29-1 and TRBJ2-1; possibly TRBD2 for D (6 bases). This CDR3 region has 12 residues. CDR1 is SQVTM, CDR2 ANQGSEA, per germline. V was shortened by 6 bases and J by 6 bases, with 12 bases between the two germline ends. The CDR3 DNA reads as TGCAGCGTCGGCCGGGGGTTCAATGAGCAGTTCTTC. Translated, it gives CSVGRGFNEQFF.

The chain has TRBV19 and TRBJ2-4, with TRBD1 matching over 9 bases. V was clipped by 2 bases and J by 8 bases; unmatched bases: 7. Per the germline V gene, CDR1 is LNHDA and CDR2 is SQIVND (reference sequence). This CDR3 is 15 amino acids long. As DNA, the CDR3 is TGTGCCAGTAGTATAATAACAGGGGGCGGAGACATTCAGTACTTC. Its translation: CASSIITGGGDIQYF.

The rearrangement links TRBV6-1 to TRBJ1-2; 7 bases align to TRBD1. V dropped 4 bases and J dropped 1; count of bases not matched to a gene: 12. Germline V gene sequence: CDR1 MNHNS, CDR2 SASEGT. This CDR3 is 17 amino acids long. CDR3 residues: CASSGGTDRIYNYGYTF. The DNA for the CDR3 is TGTGCCAGCAGTGGTGGGACAGACAGAATCTATAACTATGGCTACACCTTC.

The chain joins TRBV2 to TRBJ2-7; TRBD1 is a possible D gene (6 bases). The V gene lost 7 bases and the J gene lost 0 bases, with 13 bases spanning the gap. Germline CDR1 reads SNHLY; CDR2 reads FYNNEI. The CDR3 is made up of 14 amino acids. This CDR3 reads CASIPGQNSYEQYF. The CDR3 coding sequence is TGTGCCAGCATCCCGGGACAAAACTCCTACGAGCAGTACTTC.

This chain links TRBV30 with TRBJ2-3; a weak D match, TRBD2 (5 bases). CDR1 GTSNPN and CDR2 SVGIG come from the germline V gene (reference sequence). This CDR3 is 14 amino acids long. Trimming shortened V by 8 bases and J by 4 bases, and 19 bases separated the two germline ends. Written as DNA, the CDR3 is TGTGCCAGCGTGAGGACTGGCAGTTCAGATACGCAGTATTTT. Encoded protein: CASVRTGSSDTQYF.

The CDR3 region has the DNA TGTGCCAGCAGCCGGGCCATGAACACTGAAGCTTTCTTT. Translated, it gives CASSRAMNTEAFF. V and J are TRBV11-1 and TRBJ1-1; D is unclear. The CDR3 has 13 amino acids. Germline V gives CDR1 SGHAT, CDR2 FQDESV (reference sequence). Trimming removed 5 bases at V and 0 bases at J, with 7 bases between.

The CDR3 loop reads CASSLLPGANVLTF. CDR3 nucleotide sequence: TGTGCCAGCAGCTTGTTGCCTGGGGCCAACGTCCTGACTTTC. This chain links TRBV5-5 with TRBJ2-6; D is ambiguous. Trimming took 1 base from V and 2 from J, leaving 4 bases between them. Germline values: CDR1 SGHKS, CDR2 YYEKEE (reference sequence). This CDR3 spans 14 amino acids.

This clone has just a few counts. The chain joins TRBV30 to TRBJ1-4; the match to TRBD1 covers 10 bases. V lost 8 bases, J lost 4 bases, and 7 bases stayed unmatched. From germline, CDR1 is GTSNPN and CDR2 SVGIG (reference sequence). The CDR3 has 14 amino acids. The CDR3 here is CAGDRDRGNEKLFF. CDR3 DNA: TGTGCCGGGGACCGGGACAGGGGTAATGAAAAACTGTTTTTT.

The V call is TRBV7-2, the J call TRBJ2-3; possibly TRBD2 for D (5 bases). V was clipped by 5 bases and J by 0 bases, with 9 bases between them. Germline CDR1 is SGHTA and CDR2 is FQGNSA. CDR3 length equals 14 residues. The CDR3 DNA follows: TGTGCCAGCAGCCTCGGACTCAGCACAGATACGCAGTATTTT. Translation gives CASSLGLSTDTQYF.

The chain links TRBV5-4 to TRBJ2-2; 12 positions match TRBD2. The trim removed 6 bases at V and 3 bases at J, leaving 9 bases unmatched. Germline V gives CDR1 SGHNT, CDR2 YYREEE (reference sequence). The CDR3 covers 17 residues. The CDR3 is CASTPGLAGGHTGELFF. CDR3 nucleotide sequence: TGTGCCAGCACCCCGGGACTAGCGGGCGGACACACCGGGGAGCTGTTTTTT.